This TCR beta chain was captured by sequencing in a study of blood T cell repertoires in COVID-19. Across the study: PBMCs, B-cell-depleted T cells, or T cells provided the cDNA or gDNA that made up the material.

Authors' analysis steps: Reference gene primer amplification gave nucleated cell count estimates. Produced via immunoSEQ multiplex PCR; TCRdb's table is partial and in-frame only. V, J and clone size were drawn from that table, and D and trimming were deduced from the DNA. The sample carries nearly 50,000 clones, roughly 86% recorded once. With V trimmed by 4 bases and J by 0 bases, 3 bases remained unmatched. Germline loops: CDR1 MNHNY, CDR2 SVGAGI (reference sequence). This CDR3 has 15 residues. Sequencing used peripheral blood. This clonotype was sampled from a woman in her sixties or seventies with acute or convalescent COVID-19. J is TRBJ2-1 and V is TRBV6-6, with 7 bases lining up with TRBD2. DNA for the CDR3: TGTGCCAGCAGTTTAGCGGGCACCTCCTACAATGAGCAGTTCTTC. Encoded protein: CASSLAGTSYNEQFF.